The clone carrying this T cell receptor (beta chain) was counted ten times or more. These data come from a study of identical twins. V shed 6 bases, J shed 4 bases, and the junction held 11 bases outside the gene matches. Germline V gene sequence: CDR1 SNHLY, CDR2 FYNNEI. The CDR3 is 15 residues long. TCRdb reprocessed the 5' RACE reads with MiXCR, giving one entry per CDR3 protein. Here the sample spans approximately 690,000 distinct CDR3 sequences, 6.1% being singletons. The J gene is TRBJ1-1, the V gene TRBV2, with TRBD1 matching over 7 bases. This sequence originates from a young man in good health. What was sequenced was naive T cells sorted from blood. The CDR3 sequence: CASRQDRSRATEAFF. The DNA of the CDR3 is TGTGCCAGCAGACAGGACAGGTCGAGAGCCACTGAAGCTTTCTTT.